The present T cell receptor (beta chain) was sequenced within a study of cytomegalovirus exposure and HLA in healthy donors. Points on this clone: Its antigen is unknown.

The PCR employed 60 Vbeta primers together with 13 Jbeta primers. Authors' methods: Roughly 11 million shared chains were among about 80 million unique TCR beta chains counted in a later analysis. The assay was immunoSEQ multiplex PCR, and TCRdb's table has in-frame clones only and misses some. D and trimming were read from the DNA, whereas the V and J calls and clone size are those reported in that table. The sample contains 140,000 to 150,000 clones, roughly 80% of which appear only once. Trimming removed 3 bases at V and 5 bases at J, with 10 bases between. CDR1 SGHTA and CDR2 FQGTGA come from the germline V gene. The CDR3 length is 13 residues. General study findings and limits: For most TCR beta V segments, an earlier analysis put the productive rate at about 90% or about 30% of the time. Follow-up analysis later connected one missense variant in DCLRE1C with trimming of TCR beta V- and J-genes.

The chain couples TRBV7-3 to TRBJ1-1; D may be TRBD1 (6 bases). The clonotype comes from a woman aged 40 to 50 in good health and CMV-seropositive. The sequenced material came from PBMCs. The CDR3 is CASSFTGITEAFF. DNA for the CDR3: TGTGCCAGCAGCTTTACAGGGATAACTGAAGCTTTCTTT.